This is a list of T cell receptor beta chains from one sample in a study of neurological immune-mediated disorders. TCRdb used MiXCR to reprocess the 5' RACE reads, holding one entry per CDR3 protein. Of tens of thousands of distinct CDR3 sequences in the sample, around 2.5% were seen once. The sequenced sample consisted of PBMCs. The receptors derive from a man in his fifties or sixties with multiple sclerosis. Each CDR3 is given with its conserved first and last residue. D genes are given only for firm matches. Size is stated for part of the rows, as once, few or many counts, or as a class when the clone is expanded.

many	TRBJ2-3	TRBV7-2	TRBD2	CASRSGLAGGTDTQYF	TGTGCCAGCAGATCAGGACTAGCGGGGGGGACAGATACGCAGTATTTT
many	TRBJ2-5	TRBV3-1	TRBD2	CASSYSAAGAQETQYF	TGTGCCAGCAGCTACTCCGCAGCGGGGGCGCAAGAGACCCAGTACTTC
many	TRBJ2-1	TRBV20-1	NA	CSARETENEQFF	TGCAGTGCTAGAGAGACTGAAAATGAGCAGTTCTTC
many	TRBJ2-5	TRBV20-1	NA	CSAPRLSFPGETQYF	TGCAGTGCTCCCCGGCTGAGTTTCCCTGGGGAGACCCAGTACTTC
many	TRBJ1-1	TRBV18	NA	CASSPRTAGDTEAFF	TGTGCCAGCTCACCCCGGACAGCCGGGGACACTGAAGCTTTCTTT
many	TRBJ2-7	TRBV9	TRBD1	CASSVGTGEYEQYF	TGTGCCAGCAGCGTAGGGACAGGTGAATACGAGCAGTACTTC
many	TRBJ1-6	TRBV7-8	NA	CASSLLITRNSPLHF	TGTGCCAGCAGCTTATTAATTACTCGTAATTCACCCCTCCACTTT
many	TRBJ2-3	TRBV6-6	NA	CASSPADTQYF	TGTGCCAGCAGCCCTGCAGATACGCAGTATTTT
many	TRBJ2-7	TRBV20-1	NA	CSASKTPGNEYEQYF	TGCAGTGCTAGCAAGACACCGGGAAATGAATACGAGCAGTACTTC
many	TRBJ1-1	TRBV7-2	NA	CASSLGARTEAFF	TGTGCCAGCAGCTTGGGCGCAAGGACTGAAGCTTTCTTT
many	TRBJ2-5	TRBV5-1	TRBD1	CASSLGDRDQETQYF	TGCGCCAGCAGCTTGGGAGACAGGGACCAAGAGACCCAGTACTTC
many	TRBJ2-3	TRBV29-1	NA	CSVEWGTDTQYF	TGCAGCGTTGAATGGGGTACAGATACGCAGTATTTT
NA	TRBJ2-1	TRBV7-2	TRBD2	CASSLDGGGASNEQFF	TGTGCCAGCAGCTTAGACGGCGGGGGGGCGAGTAATGAGCAGTTCTTC
many	TRBJ2-7	TRBV9	NA	CASSVEGGVSYEQYF	TGTGCCAGCAGCGTAGAGGGAGGTGTCTCCTACGAGCAGTACTTC
many	TRBJ1-5	TRBV9	TRBD1	CASSADDRVEQPQHF	TGTGCCAGCAGCGCCGATGACAGGGTGGAGCAGCCCCAGCATTTT
medium-sized	TRBJ2-1	TRBV5-1	TRBD1	CASSLGSAGGSNEQFF	TGCGCCAGCAGCTTGGGTAGCGCAGGGGGTTCCAATGAGCAGTTCTTC
many	TRBJ2-2	TRBV5-1	TRBD1	CATPGTGGTGELFF	TGCGCCACCCCCGGGACAGGGGGAACCGGGGAGCTGTTTTTT
many	TRBJ1-1	TRBV12-3/TRBV12-4	NA	CASSLGTYGTEAFF	TGTGCCAGCAGTCTCGGGACGTATGGCACTGAAGCTTTCTTT
many	TRBJ1-1	TRBV6-5	NA	CASSYSGQGRAFF	TGTGCCAGCAGTTACTCGGGGCAGGGTCGAGCTTTCTTT
many	TRBJ2-5	TRBV20-1	NA	CSATRDAAETQYF	TGCAGTGCTACGCGGGACGCGGCAGAGACCCAGTACTTC
many	TRBJ2-3	TRBV7-6	NA	CASSPESWWDTQYF	TGTGCCAGCAGCCCAGAATCCTGGTGGGATACGCAGTATTTT
many	TRBJ1-1	TRBV5-1	TRBD1	CASQWETGGNTEAFF	TGCGCCAGCCAGTGGGAGACAGGGGGCAACACTGAAGCTTTCTTT
medium-sized	TRBJ2-1	TRBV20-1	TRBD2	CSARGGPHEQFF	TGCAGTGCCCGGGGGGGCCCCCATGAGCAGTTCTTC
many	TRBJ2-7	TRBV20-1	NA	CSASPLRPAGEQYF	TGCAGTGCTAGTCCTCTAAGACCGGCCGGCGAGCAGTACTTC
many	TRBJ1-1	TRBV5-1	NA	CASSLRVENTEAFF	TGCGCCAGCAGCTTGAGGGTGGAGAACACTGAAGCTTTCTTT
many	TRBJ1-5	TRBV2	NA	CASSGRSSYQPQHF	TGTGCCAGCAGTGGAAGGAGCAGCTATCAGCCCCAGCATTTT
many	TRBJ1-3	TRBV6-6	NA	CASSYKGTSGNTIYF	TGTGCCAGCAGTTACAAGGGGACATCTGGAAACACCATATATTTT
many	TRBJ2-7	TRBV7-9	NA	CASSLNGGEQYF	TGTGCCAGCAGCTTAAATGGGGGCGAGCAGTACTTC
many	TRBJ2-3	TRBV5-5	NA	CASSFELVTQYF	TGTGCCAGCAGCTTCGAACTTGTTACGCAGTATTTT
many	TRBJ2-6	TRBV28	TRBD1	CASSPGGTNVLTF	TGTGCCAGCAGTCCAGGGGGAACGAACGTCCTGACTTTC
many	TRBJ1-5	TRBV7-2	NA	CASSLTGNQPQHF	TGTGCCAGCAGCTTAACGGGGAATCAGCCCCAGCATTTT
many	TRBJ1-2	TRBV4-2	TRBD1	CASSQESTGGNGYTF	TGTGCCAGCAGCCAAGAATCAACAGGGGGCAATGGCTACACCTTC
many	TRBJ2-1	TRBV20-1	TRBD2	CSARKPAGGRNEQFF	TGCAGTGCTAGGAAGCCAGCGGGGGGCAGGAATGAGCAGTTCTTC
many	TRBJ1-1	TRBV11-3	NA	CASSLEERPGNTEAFF	TGTGCCAGCAGCTTAGAGGAACGGCCCGGTAACACTGAAGCTTTCTTT
medium-sized	TRBJ2-1	TRBV6-4	TRBD2	CASSDGSGGYNEQFF	TGTGCCAGCAGTGACGGGTCGGGGGGATACAATGAGCAGTTCTTC
many	TRBJ2-3	TRBV7-2	TRBD1	CASSPGPGTGRKQYF	TGTGCCAGCAGCCCGGGTCCCGGGACAGGGAGGAAGCAGTATTTT
many	TRBJ1-6	TRBV12-3/TRBV12-4	TRBD1	CASSAARGRFSPLHF	TGTGCCAGCAGTGCCGCGAGGGGGCGTTTTTCACCCCTCCACTTT
many	TRBJ1-1	TRBV20-1	NA	CSARGLGPRNTEAFF	TGCAGTGCTAGGGGCTTGGGACCGCGGAACACTGAAGCTTTCTTT
many	TRBJ1-1	TRBV12-3/TRBV12-4	NA	CASSSDGTEAFF	TGTGCCAGCAGTTCGGACGGCACTGAAGCTTTCTTT
medium-sized	TRBJ1-2	TRBV5-1	NA	CASSLMGGDYGYTF	TGCGCCAGCAGCCTCATGGGGGGCGACTATGGCTACACCTTC
few	TRBJ1-2	TRBV12-3/TRBV12-4	TRBD1	CASSLAFSGGGYTF	TGTGCCAGCAGTTTAGCCTTTTCAGGGGGCGGCTACACCTTC
many	TRBJ2-1	TRBV20-1	TRBD2	CSARDLTSAYNEQFF	TGCAGTGCTAGAGATTTGACTAGCGCTTACAATGAGCAGTTCTTC
many	TRBJ1-6	TRBV25-1	TRBD1	CASSLGGGVRALHF	TGTGCCAGCAGTTTGGGAGGGGGCGTTAGAGCCCTCCACTTT
many	TRBJ2-7	TRBV27	NA	CASSPDGPPVSSEQYF	TGTGCCAGCAGTCCTGATGGGCCCCCCGTCTCGTCCGAGCAGTACTTC
many	TRBJ2-1	TRBV7-8	TRBD2	CASSLLAGEIEQFF	TGTGCCAGCAGCTTGCTAGCGGGGGAAATTGAGCAGTTCTTC
many	TRBJ1-1	TRBV20-1	TRBD1	CSAGQGADTEAFF	TGCAGTGCTGGACAGGGGGCGGACACTGAAGCTTTCTTT
many	TRBJ2-3	TRBV5-1	NA	CASSLGSDTQYF	TGCGCCAGCAGCTTGGGCTCAGATACGCAGTATTTT
many	TRBJ1-1	TRBV25-1	TRBD1	CASSEYWGRGAEAFF	TGTGCCAGCAGTGAATATTGGGGCAGGGGGGCTGAAGCTTTCTTT
many	TRBJ1-2	TRBV7-2	TRBD1	CASSDGQEFYYGYTF	TGTGCCAGCAGTGACGGACAGGAATTCTACTATGGCTACACCTTC
many	TRBJ2-1	TRBV7-8	NA	CASSLGHVDEQFF	TGTGCCAGCAGCTTAGGACACGTAGATGAGCAGTTCTTC
many	TRBJ2-5	TRBV12-3/TRBV12-4	TRBD2	CASSLGASGGAGETQYF	TGTGCCAGCAGTTTGGGGGCTAGCGGGGGGGCTGGGGAGACCCAGTACTTC
many	TRBJ1-2	TRBV5-1	NA	CASSPSGPQTPNYGYTF	TGCGCCAGCAGCCCGTCGGGACCGCAAACCCCTAACTATGGCTACACCTTC
many	TRBJ1-1	TRBV7-2	NA	CASRHGAAMNTEAFF	TGTGCCAGCAGACACGGGGCCGCCATGAACACTGAAGCTTTCTTT
many	TRBJ2-1	TRBV28	TRBD1	CASSLGGQTYNEQFF	TGTGCCAGCAGTTTAGGGGGACAGACCTACAATGAGCAGTTCTTC
many	TRBJ2-7	TRBV7-6	NA	CASSPSMAATYEQYF	TGTGCCAGCAGCCCCAGCATGGCAGCTACCTACGAGCAGTACTTC
many	TRBJ1-2	TRBV20-1	NA	CSALGPNGYTF	TGCAGTGCTCTTGGACCCAATGGCTACACCTTC
many	TRBJ1-5	TRBV3-1	NA	CASSQDSTGQGQPQHF	TGTGCCAGCAGCCAAGATTCTACAGGGCAGGGGCAGCCCCAGCATTTT
NA	TRBJ1-6	TRBV30	NA	CAWSVNIGNSPLHF	TGTGCCTGGAGTGTAAATATAGGGAATTCACCCCTCCACTTT
many	TRBJ1-5	TRBV20-1	NA	CSATDSNQPQNF	TGCAGTGCTACAGATAGCAATCAGCCCCAGAATTTT
many	TRBJ2-1	TRBV7-2	TRBD2	CASSPSAGYNNEQFF	TGTGCCAGCAGCCCTTCAGCGGGGTATAACAATGAGCAGTTCTTC